The clone carrying this T cell receptor beta chain was detected only a few times. The record originates from a study of blood T cell repertoires in COVID-19. Study-wide context: There were acute and convalescent COVID-19 samples, and they came from the United States, Italy and Spain. PBMCs, B-cell-depleted T cells, or T cells were the source of the cDNA or gDNA that made up the material.

Germline loops: CDR1 SGHTA, CDR2 FQGTGA. The CDR3 is 17 residues long. Trimming took 0 bases from V and 4 from J; bases not matched to a gene: 8. Methods used by the authors: Researchers report that nucleated cell counts were estimated from reference gene primer amplification. Sequencing used immunoSEQ multiplex PCR; TCRdb keeps in-frame clones, though not all of them. That table is the source of V, J and clone size, and D and trimming were worked out from the DNA. This sample has some 120,000 clones, with approximately 90% found just once. This TCR was recovered from a human donor with acute or convalescent COVID-19. The donor label of this sample is uncertain. The genes are TRBV7-3 and TRBJ2-2, with 7 bases matching TRBD2. The sequenced sample consisted of peripheral blood. For the CDR3, the DNA is TGTGCCAGCAGCTTAACCACGGCGGGAGTCACCACCGGGGAGCTGTTTTTT. Translating it yields CASSLTTAGVTTGELFF.